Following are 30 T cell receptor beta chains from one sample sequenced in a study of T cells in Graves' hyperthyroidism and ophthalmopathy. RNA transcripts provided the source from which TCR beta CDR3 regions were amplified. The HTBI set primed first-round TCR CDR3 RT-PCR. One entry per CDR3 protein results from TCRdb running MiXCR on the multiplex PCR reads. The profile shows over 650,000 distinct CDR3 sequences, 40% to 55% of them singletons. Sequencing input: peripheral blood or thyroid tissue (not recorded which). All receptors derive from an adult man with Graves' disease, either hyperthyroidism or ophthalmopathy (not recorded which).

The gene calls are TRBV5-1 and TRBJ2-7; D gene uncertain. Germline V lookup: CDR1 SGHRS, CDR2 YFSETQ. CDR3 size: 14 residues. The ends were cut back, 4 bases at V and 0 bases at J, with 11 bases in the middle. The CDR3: CASSRGRSSYEQYF. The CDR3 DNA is TGCGCCAGCAGCCGCGGTAGGAGCTCCTACGAGCAGTACTTC. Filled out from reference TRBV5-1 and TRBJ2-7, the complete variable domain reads KAGVTQTPRYLIKTRGQQVTLSCSPISGHRSVSWYQQTPGQGLQFLFEYFSETQRNKGNFPGRFSGRQFSNSRSEMNVSTLELGDSALYLCASSRGRSSYEQYFGPGTRLTVT.

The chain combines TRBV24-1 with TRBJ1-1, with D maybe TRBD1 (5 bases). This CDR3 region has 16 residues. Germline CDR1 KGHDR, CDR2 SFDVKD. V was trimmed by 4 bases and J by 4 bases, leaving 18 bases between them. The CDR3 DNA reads TGTGCCACCAGTGAATACGCAGGGTTTAGGAGCACTGAAGCTTTCTTT. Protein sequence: CATSEYAGFRSTEAFF.

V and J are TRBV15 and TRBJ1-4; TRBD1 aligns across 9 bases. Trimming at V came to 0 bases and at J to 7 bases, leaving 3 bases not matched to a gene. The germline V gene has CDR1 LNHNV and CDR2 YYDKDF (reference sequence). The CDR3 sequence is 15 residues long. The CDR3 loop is CATSRDGTGLEKLFF. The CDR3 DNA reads TGTGCCACCAGCAGAGACGGGACAGGGCTTGAAAAACTGTTTTTT.

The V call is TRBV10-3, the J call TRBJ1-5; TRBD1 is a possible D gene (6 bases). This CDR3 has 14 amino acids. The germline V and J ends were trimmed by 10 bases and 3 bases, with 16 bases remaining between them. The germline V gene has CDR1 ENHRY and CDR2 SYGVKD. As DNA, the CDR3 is TGTGCCAGCAGGACTGGACAGTTCAATCAGCCCCAGCATTTT. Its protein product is CASRTGQFNQPQHF.

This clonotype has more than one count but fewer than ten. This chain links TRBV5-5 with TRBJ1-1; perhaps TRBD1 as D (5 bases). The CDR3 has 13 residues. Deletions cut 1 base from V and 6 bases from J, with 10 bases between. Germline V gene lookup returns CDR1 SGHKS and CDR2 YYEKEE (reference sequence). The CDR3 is CASSLTGLPEAFF. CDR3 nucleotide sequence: TGTGCCAGCAGCTTGACAGGCCTTCCTGAAGCTTTCTTT.

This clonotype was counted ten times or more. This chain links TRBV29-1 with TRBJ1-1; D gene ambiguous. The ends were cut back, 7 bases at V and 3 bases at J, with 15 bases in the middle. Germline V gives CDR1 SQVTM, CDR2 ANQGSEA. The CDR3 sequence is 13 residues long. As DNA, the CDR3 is TGCAGCGCCATGGAGGGAGGCGACACTGAAGCTTTCTTT. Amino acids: CSAMEGGDTEAFF.

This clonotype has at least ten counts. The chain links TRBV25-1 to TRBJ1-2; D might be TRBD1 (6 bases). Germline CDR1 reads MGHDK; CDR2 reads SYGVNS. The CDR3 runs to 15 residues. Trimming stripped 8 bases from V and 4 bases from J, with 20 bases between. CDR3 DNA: TGTGCCAGCCAAAAGGGGGGGGCGAGTAGCTATGGCTACACCTTC. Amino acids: CASQKGGASSYGYTF.

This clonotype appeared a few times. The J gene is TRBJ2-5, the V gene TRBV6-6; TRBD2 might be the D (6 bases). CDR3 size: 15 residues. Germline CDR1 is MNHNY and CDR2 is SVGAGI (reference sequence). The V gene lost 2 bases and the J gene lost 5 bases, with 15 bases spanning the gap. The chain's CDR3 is CASSYVAAGSETQYF. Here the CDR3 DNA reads TGTGCCAGCAGTTACGTCGCAGCCGGGAGTGAGACCCAGTACTTC.

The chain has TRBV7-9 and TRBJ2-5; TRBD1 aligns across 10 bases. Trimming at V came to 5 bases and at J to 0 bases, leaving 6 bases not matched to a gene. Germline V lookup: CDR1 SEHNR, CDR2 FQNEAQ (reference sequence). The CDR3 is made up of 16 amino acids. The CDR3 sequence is CASSHRGTGDQETQYF. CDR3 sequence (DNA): TGTGCCAGCAGCCATCGCGGGACAGGGGACCAAGAGACCCAGTACTTC.

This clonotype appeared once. CDR3 DNA sequence: TGCAGTGCTAGTCTCGGAGGGAACACCATATATTTT. Protein product: CSASLGGNTIYF. The chain joins TRBV20-1 to TRBJ1-3, with D hard to call. Trimming pared 3 bases from V and 7 bases from J, leaving 10 bases between. The germline V gene encodes CDR1 DFQATT and CDR2 SNEGSKA (reference sequence). This CDR3 has 12 amino acids.

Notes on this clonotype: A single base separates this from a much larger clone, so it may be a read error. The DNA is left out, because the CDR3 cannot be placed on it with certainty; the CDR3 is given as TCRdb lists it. CDR3 protein: CASSWGQGSNEKLVF. The genes are TRBV12-3 or TRBV12-4 and TRBJ1-4; the table calls TRBD1, which could not be checked here. The CDR3 adds up to 15 amino acids, both ends counted.

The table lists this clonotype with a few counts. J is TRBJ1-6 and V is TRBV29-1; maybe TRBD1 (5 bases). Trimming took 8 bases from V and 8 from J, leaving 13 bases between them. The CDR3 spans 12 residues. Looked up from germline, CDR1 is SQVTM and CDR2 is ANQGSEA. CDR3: CSSEGLHSPLHF. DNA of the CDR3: TGCAGCTCAGAGGGACTACATTCACCCCTCCACTTT.

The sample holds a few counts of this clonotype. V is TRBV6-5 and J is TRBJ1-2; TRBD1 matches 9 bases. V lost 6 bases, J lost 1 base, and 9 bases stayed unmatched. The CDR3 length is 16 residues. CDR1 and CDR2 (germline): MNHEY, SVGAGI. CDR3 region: CASRRGTGTRNYGYTF. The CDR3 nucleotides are TGTGCCAGCAGACGCGGGACAGGGACCCGTAACTATGGCTACACCTTC.

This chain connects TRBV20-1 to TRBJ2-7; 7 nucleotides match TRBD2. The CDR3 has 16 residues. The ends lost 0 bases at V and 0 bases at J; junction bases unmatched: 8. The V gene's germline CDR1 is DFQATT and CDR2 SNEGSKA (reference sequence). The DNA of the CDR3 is TGCAGTGCTAGAGAGGTGGCGGGAGCTGGCTCCTACGAGCAGTACTTC. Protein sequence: CSAREVAGAGSYEQYF.

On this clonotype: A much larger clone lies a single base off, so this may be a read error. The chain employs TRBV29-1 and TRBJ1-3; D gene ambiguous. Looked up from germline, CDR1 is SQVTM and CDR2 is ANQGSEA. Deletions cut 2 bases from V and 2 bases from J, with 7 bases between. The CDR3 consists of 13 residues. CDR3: CSVEKSAGNTIYF. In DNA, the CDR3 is TGCAGCGTTGAAAAGTCCGCTGGAAACACCATATATTTT.

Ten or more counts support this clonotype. CDR3 coding DNA: TGCGCCAGCAGTGCGGGCAGGAGGACTGAAGCTTTCTTT. Its protein product is CASSAGRRTEAFF. The genes are TRBV10-1 and TRBJ1-1; D gene ambiguous. Trimming cost V 4 bases and J 5 bases, with 11 bases left between them. CDR3 length: 13 amino acids. Germline CDR1 is WNHNN and CDR2 is SYGVQD (reference sequence).

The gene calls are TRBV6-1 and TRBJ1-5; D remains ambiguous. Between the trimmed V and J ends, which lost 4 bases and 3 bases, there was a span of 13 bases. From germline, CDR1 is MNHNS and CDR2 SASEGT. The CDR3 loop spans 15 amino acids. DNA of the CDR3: TGTGCCAGCAGTGTAAGGGCCGAGATCAATCAGCCCCAGCATTTT. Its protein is CASSVRAEINQPQHF.

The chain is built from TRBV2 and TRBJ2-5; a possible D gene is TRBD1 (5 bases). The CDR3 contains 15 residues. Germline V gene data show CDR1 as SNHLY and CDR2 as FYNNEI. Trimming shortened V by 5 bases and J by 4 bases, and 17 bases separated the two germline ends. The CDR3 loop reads CASSYLGRSRETQYF. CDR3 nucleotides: TGTGCCAGCAGTTACTTGGGGCGGAGCCGAGAGACCCAGTACTTC.

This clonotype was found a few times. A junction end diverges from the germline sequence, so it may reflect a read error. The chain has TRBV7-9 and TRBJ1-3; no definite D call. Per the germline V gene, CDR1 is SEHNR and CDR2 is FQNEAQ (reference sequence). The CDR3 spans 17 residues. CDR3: CASSHYLPSRSGNTIYF. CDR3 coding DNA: TGCGCCAGCAGCCATTACCTCCCGTCCCGCTCTGGAAACACCATATATTTT.

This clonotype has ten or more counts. The CDR3 spells CSVQDREVYGYTF. The CDR3 bases are TGCAGCGTTCAGGACAGGGAGGTCTATGGCTACACCTTC. The V and J genes are TRBV29-1 and TRBJ1-2, with 8 nucleotides matching TRBD1. Germline CDR1 reads SQVTM; CDR2 reads ANQGSEA. CDR3 length equals 13 residues. V shed 5 bases and J 4 bases; nucleotides not matched to a gene: 6.

In DNA, the CDR3 is TGCAGTGCTAGAGAGACAGGGGCCAACGTCCTGACTTTC. This codes for CSARETGANVLTF. The chain couples TRBV20-1 to TRBJ2-6, with D unresolved. The germline V and J ends were trimmed by 0 bases and 4 bases, with 4 bases remaining between them. Looked up from germline, CDR1 is DFQATT and CDR2 is SNEGSKA (reference sequence). This CDR3 has 13 residues.

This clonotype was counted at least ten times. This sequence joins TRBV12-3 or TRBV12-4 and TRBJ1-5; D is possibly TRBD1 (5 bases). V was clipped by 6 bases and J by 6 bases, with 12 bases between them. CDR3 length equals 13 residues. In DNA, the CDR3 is TGTGCCAGCAGCACCGGCGGGGCTCAGCCCCAGCATTTT. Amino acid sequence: CASSTGGAQPQHF.

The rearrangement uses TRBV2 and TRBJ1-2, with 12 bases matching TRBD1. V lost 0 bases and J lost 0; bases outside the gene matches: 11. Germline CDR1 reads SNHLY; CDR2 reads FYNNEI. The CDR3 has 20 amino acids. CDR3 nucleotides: TGTGCCAGCAGTGAAGCGCGTATCCGGGGACAGGGGGCCTCTAACTATGGCTACACCTTC. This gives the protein CASSEARIRGQGASNYGYTF.

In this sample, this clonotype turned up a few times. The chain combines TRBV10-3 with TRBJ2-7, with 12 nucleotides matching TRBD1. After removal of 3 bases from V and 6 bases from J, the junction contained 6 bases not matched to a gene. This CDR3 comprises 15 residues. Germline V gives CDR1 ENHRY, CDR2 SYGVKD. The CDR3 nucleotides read TGTGCCATCAGTGAACAGGGACAGGGGGCAGGCGAGCAGTACTTC. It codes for CAISEQGQGAGEQYF.

DNA for the CDR3: TGCGCCAGCAGCAAGGACAGGGGGCGTGAAGCTTTCTTT. Protein sequence: CASSKDRGREAFF. The chain recombines TRBV5-1 with TRBJ1-1; 11 bases match TRBD1. The CDR3 contains 13 residues. CDR1 is SGHRS, CDR2 YFSETQ, per germline. J lost 7 bases, V lost 4 bases, and 3 bases had no gene match.

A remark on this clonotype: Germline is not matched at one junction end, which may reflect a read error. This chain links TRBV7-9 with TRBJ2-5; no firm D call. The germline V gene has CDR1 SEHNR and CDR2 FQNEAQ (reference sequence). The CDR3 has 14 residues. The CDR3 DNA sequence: TGTGCCAGCGGCTTACTACTGGATGAAGAGACCCAGTACTTC. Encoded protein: CASGLLLDEETQYF.

In nucleotides, the CDR3 is TGTGCCAGCAGTTTAGCCCAGGGACCTCTGGCACCCCTCCACTTT. Translation gives CASSLAQGPLAPLHF. V and J are TRBV12-3 or TRBV12-4 and TRBJ1-6; D may be TRBD1 (5 bases). V lost 0 bases to trimming and J lost 11 bases, with 14 bases between them. The CDR3 extends over 15 amino acids.

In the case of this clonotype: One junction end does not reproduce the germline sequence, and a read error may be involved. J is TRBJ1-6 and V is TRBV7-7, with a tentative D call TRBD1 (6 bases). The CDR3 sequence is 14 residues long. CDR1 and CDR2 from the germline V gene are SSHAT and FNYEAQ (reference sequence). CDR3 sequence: CASSPRTANSPLHF. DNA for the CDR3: TGTGCTAGCAGCCCGCGGACAGCTAATTCACCCCTCCACTTT.

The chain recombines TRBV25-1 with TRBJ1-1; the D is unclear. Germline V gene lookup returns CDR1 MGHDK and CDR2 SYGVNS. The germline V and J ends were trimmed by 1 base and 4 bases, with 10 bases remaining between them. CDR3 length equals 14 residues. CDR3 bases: TGTGCCAGCAGTGAATTGGGGTACGGCACTGAAGCTTTCTTT. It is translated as CASSELGYGTEAFF.

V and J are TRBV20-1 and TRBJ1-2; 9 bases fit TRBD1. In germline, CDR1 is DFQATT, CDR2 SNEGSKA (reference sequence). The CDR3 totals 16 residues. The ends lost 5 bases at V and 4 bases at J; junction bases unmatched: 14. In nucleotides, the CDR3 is TGCAGTGCTCCCATGGGACAGGGACCCTTCGGCTATGGCTACACCTTC. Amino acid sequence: CSAPMGQGPFGYGYTF.